This entry describes one TCR beta chain. Its cognate antigen is unknown. The study ran its PCR with 60 Vbeta and 13 Jbeta primers. Data came from immunoSEQ multiplex PCR; TCRdb stores just in-frame clones and leaves some out. The sample yields more than 95,000 clones, approximately 80% seen once. The ends were cut back, 4 bases at V and 13 bases at J, with 11 bases in the middle. The germline V gene has CDR1 SEHNR and CDR2 FQNEAQ (reference sequence). This CDR3 spans 11 amino acids. This sample was included in a study of cytomegalovirus exposure and HLA in healthy donors. Study-wide results and limits: An ancestry cluster, one associated with Asian ancestry, reportedly showed fewer N-insertions than the 666-donor mean in a later analysis.

Everyone who donated was a healthy bone marrow donor. This rearrangement joins TRBV7-9 to TRBJ2-4; weak D call: TRBD1 (5 bases). The source material was PBMCs. This receptor was taken from a man aged 45-65 years in good health and CMV-seronegative. The chain's CDR3 is CASSSDSQQYF. The CDR3 DNA sequence: TGTGCCAGCAGCTCAGACAGCCAGCAGTACTTC.